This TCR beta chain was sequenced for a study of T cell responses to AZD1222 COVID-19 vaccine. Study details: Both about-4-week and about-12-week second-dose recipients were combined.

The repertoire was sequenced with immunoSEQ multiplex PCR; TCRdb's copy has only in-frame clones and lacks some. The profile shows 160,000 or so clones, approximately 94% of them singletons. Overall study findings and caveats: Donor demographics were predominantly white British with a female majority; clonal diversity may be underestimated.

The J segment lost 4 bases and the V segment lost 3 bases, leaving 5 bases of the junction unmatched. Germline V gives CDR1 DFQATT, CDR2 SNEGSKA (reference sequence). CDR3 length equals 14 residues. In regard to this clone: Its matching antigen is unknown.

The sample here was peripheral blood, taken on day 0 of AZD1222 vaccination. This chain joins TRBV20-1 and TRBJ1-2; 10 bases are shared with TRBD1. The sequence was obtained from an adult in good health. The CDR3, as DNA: TGCAGTGCTAGTCGCCGGACAGGGGGCTATGGCTACACCTTC. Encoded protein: CSASRRTGGYGYTF.